This TCR beta chain comes out of a study of T cell responses to AZD1222 COVID-19 vaccine (dated by TCRdb to about 2021). About the investigation overall: AZD1222 recipients given second doses at about 4 weeks or at about 12 weeks were pooled, since spike-specific TCR depth and breadth were not found to differ between the two schedules. TCR sequencing covered 230 to 250 trial participants: roughly 200 given two doses of AZD1222 and 26 given two doses of MenACWY control vaccine. Enrollment into the trials was organized by age into subgroups of 18-55, 56-69 and 70-plus years, and those subgroups contained around 150, 28 and 57 TCR-sequenced participants, respectively. Results the study describes overall, beyond this receptor: Conclusions about previously exposed vaccinees were limited because only a handful of AZD1222 recipients were SARS-CoV-2 seropositive at baseline. Vaccine-associated CD4 TCRs spanned the whole spike protein, with dominant responses in regions 160-218 and 743-854. In the small 56-69-year group, the increase in depth fell short of significance, most likely because of low power. Nearly half of unique spike-specific TCRs reportedly recognized epitopes outside regions mutated in the B.1.351 and B.1.1.7 variants. Because no samples from the day 14 peak response were available, repertoires could be characterized only after the peak T cell response. Participants were mostly white British and included more females than males, and it was suggested by the authors that clonal diversity may have been underestimated. After two AZD1222 doses, spike-specific TCR breadth and depth were significantly higher than at day 0 and than in MenACWY recipients.

Comments on this clone: The antigen this receptor binds is unknown. No much larger clone is present one base from it, and per-base qualities are unavailable.

The time point label on this specimen signifies: baseline before first vaccination. The vaccinee samples were drawn from two UK trials, COV001 and COV002, one of which was a single-blind randomized controlled phase 2/3 trial testing AZD1222 (ChAdOx1 nCoV-19) in healthy adults. For TCRbeta chain sequencing, PBMC samples from trial participants were taken at day 0 and at day 28 after the second dose. The CDR3 measures 13 amino acids from cysteine to phenylalanine. The retained sequence is limited to the CDR3, 39 bases, with the frame set at the first base. Per the germline V gene (reference sequence), MNHNY is the CDR1 and SVGAGI is the CDR2. The junction carries 7 bases between V and J, which are trimmed by 5 bases and 3 bases respectively. The CDR3 regions of human TCRbeta chains were analyzed by immunosequencing. In the original analysis: Repertoire TCRs were checked for matches against a reference library of SARS-CoV-2-specific TCRs that had been generated using the MIRA antigen-specificity platform. Breadth meant the fraction of unique TCRs that were SARS-CoV-2-associated, whereas depth meant the fraction of total T cells that were SARS-CoV-2-associated. Using the MIRA data, every spike-specific TCR was mapped to the spike region that the TCR reacted to and assigned to either a CD4 or a CD8 class. Log10-transformed breadth and depth values were compared by one-way ANOVA with Sidak's multiple comparisons tests. The clones in this table, taken by TCRdb from immuneACCESS, are in-frame only. Not every clone is retained; where verified, under half of the shortfall comes from an unresolved V gene, and the cause of the rest is unknown. That table gives V, J and clone size, and the DNA gave D and trimming. In this sample the table shows more than 110,000 clones, about 93% of which occur a single time. The top ten clonotypes cover roughly 9% of the sample.

The rearranged chain carries TRBV6-6 and TRBJ2-2; a tentative D call is TRBD1 (5 bases match). The sequencing used peripheral blood, collected on day 0 of AZD1222 vaccination. The TCR sequence derives from an adult in good health. The DNA sequence follows: TGTGCCAGCAGTACACAGGACACCGGGGAGCTGTTTTTT. Its coded protein is CASSTQDTGELFF.